This T cell receptor (beta chain) stems from a study of T cells after posttransplantation cyclophosphamide. Study-wide results and caveats: Recipient CMV seropositivity and CMV reactivation strongly tracked TRB clonality. Tissue-infiltrating T cells from skin or gut overlapped little with blood T cells. Donor-recipient repertoire similarity was low at 1-2 months, rising over year one.

Cyclophosphamide on days +3 and +4 followed busulfan-fludarabine conditioning and a marrow graft. Clones were read by immunoSEQ multiplex PCR, and TCRdb kept only the in-frame ones, dropping some. Altogether over 15,000 clones were found in the sample, and no singletons occur. There are a few counts of this clone. The antigen remains undetermined. Possible read error: a much larger clone is one base away. The CDR3 has 15 amino acids. Germline CDR1 SGHAT, CDR2 FQNNGV. The sequence was collected from a female patient in her thirties or forties who received an allogeneic stem cell transplant from a related donor, was CMV-positive, and had no GVHD. Some T cells could come from the graft donor. Here the sequenced sample was PBMCs, taken after allogeneic stem cell transplant with posttransplant cyclophosphamide. J is TRBJ1-2 and V is TRBV11-2; unclear D gene. The CDR3 is CAGSPGWLGGYGYTF. The CDR3 coding sequence is TGTGCCGGCAGCCCGGGGTGGCTGGGTGGGTATGGCTACACCTTC.